This T cell receptor (beta chain) was sequenced in a study of blood T cell repertoires in COVID-19. Study details: The United States, Italy and Spain provided the acute and convalescent COVID-19 samples. T cells, B-cell-depleted T cells, or PBMCs supplied cDNA or gDNA.

Here immunoSEQ multiplex PCR was the method, and the copy in TCRdb shows in-frame clones only, minus some. The sample lists about 62,000 clones, around 91% occurring once. Recruited during active infection, patients (from Seattle) were subsequently followed longitudinally. The CDR3 totals 13 residues. The V segment lost 10 bases and the J segment 6 bases; nucleotides outside the gene matches: 7. The germline CDR1 and CDR2 sequences are MDHEN and SYDVKM. Sequenced: peripheral blood. The chain joins TRBV28 to TRBJ1-2; TRBD1 agrees at 11 bases. This receptor was identified in a woman between 55 and 75 years old with COVID-19, enrolled during active disease. The CDR3 protein is CANRDRGVDGYTF. DNA for the CDR3: TGTGCCAATAGGGACAGGGGGGTGGATGGCTACACCTTC.